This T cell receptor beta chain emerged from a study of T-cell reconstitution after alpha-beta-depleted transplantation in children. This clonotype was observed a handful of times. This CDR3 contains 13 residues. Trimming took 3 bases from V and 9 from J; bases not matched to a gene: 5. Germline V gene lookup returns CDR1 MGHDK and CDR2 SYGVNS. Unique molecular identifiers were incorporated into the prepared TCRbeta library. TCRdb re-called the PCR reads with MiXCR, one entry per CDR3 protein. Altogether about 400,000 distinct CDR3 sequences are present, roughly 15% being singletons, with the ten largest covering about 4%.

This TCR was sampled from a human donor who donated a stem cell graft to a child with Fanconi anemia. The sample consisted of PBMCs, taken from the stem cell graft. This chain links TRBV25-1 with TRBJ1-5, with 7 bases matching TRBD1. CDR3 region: CASSDRDSGPQHF. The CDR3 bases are TGTGCCAGCAGTGACAGGGACAGCGGGCCCCAGCATTTT.